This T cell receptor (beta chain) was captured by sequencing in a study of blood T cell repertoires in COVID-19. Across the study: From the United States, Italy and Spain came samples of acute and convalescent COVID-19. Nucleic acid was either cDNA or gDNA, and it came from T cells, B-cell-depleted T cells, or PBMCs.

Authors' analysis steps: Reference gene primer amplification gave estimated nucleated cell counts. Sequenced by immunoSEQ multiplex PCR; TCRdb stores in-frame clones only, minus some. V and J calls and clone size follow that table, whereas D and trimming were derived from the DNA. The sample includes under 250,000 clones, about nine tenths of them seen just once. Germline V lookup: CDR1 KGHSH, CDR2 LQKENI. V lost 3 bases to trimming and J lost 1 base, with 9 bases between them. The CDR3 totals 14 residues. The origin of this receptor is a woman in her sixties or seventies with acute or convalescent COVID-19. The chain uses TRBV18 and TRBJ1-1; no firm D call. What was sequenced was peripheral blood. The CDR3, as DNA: TGTGCCAGCTCACCGGGAGCTCAGAACACTGAAGCTTTCTTT. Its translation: CASSPGAQNTEAFF.